One and the same sample provided the 12 T cell receptor beta chains below, sequenced in a study of OX40 agonist ivuxolimab in advanced cancers. Only in-frame clones appear in the TCRdb table, and some are missing; sequencing was by immunoSEQ multiplex PCR. The sample contains tens of thousands of clones, 83% of which appear only once. The source material was CD4+ or CD8+ T cells sorted from blood, sampled in a trial of the OX40 agonist ivuxolimab. These receptors were taken from an adult with an advanced solid tumor such as melanoma, head and neck, liver or kidney cancer.

This clone was recorded only once. This rearrangement joins TRBV5-5 to TRBJ1-5; a possible D gene is TRBD1 (6 bases). Trimming cost V 3 bases and J 11 bases, with 15 bases left between them. Germline lookup yields CDR1 SGHKS and CDR2 YYEKEE (reference sequence). The CDR3 contains 13 residues. CDR3 residues: CASSWWPGDSQHF. The CDR3 DNA reads TGTGCCAGCAGCTGGTGGCCAGGGGATTCCCAGCATTTT.

The rearrangement joins TRBV19 to TRBJ1-2, with TRBD1 matching over 7 bases. Germline lookup yields CDR1 LNHDA and CDR2 SQIVND (reference sequence). Trimming took 3 bases from V and 5 from J; bases not matched to a gene: 3. The CDR3 is 13 residues long. CDR3: CASSMDRRYGYTF. Written as DNA, the CDR3 is TGTGCCAGTAGTATGGACAGGAGGTATGGCTACACCTTC.

This chain joins TRBV7-2 and TRBJ1-2; unclear D gene. Germline V gene sequence: CDR1 SGHTA, CDR2 FQGNSA. The CDR3 spans 13 residues. With 4 bases removed from V and 0 bases from J, the gap between germline ends came to 6 bases. The CDR3 DNA reads as TGTGCCAGCAGCTATGGGACTAACTATGGCTACACCTTC. Its translation is CASSYGTNYGYTF.

This chain links TRBV7-9 with TRBJ1-5; D is undetermined. Germline V gene data show CDR1 as SEHNR and CDR2 as FQNEAQ (reference sequence). The ends were cut back, 1 base at V and 5 bases at J, with 9 bases in the middle. This CDR3 has 14 amino acids. The chain's CDR3 is CASSLGADYQPQHF. The CDR3 DNA sequence: TGTGCCAGCAGCTTAGGGGCGGATTATCAGCCCCAGCATTTT.

The J gene is TRBJ1-1, the V gene TRBV4-1, with D possibly matching TRBD1 (6 bases). V shed 0 bases and J shed 1 base, with 18 bases lying between them. The germline gives CDR1 MGHRA, CDR2 YSYEKL. This CDR3 has 18 residues. CDR3 protein: CASSQDRWGGIGNTEAFF. CDR3 in DNA: TGCGCCAGCAGCCAAGATCGGTGGGGGGGCATAGGGAACACTGAAGCTTTCTTT.

Concerning this clone itself: A read error may explain this, as a much larger clone is one base away. This CDR3 reads CASSYDRNTEAFF. CDR3 sequence (DNA): TGTGCCAGCAGTTACGACAGGAACACTGAAGCTTTCTTT. The V call is TRBV6-5, the J call TRBJ1-1, with a tentative D call TRBD1 (5 bases). The CDR3 length is 13 residues. With 2 bases removed from V and 1 base from J, the gap between germline ends came to 5 bases. CDR1 and CDR2 (germline): MNHEY, SVGAGI.

The V call is TRBV9, the J call TRBJ1-6; D perhaps matches TRBD1 (5 bases). V gave up 4 bases and J gave up 7 bases, with 15 bases separating them. Germline-derived CDR1 and CDR2 are SGDLS and YYNGEE. The CDR3 spans 15 residues. CDR3 amino acids: CASSLRQTQNSPLHF. CDR3 DNA: TGTGCCAGCAGCCTCCGACAGACACAAAATTCACCCCTCCACTTT. Using reference TRBV9 and TRBJ1-6 for the parts outside the CDR3, the full variable domain is DSGVTQTPKHLITATGQRVTLRCSPRSGDLSVYWYQQSLDQGLQFLIQYYNGEERAKGNILERFSAQQFPDLHSELNLSSLELGDSALYFCASSLRQTQNSPLHFGNGTRLTVT.

J is TRBJ2-2 and V is TRBV28; no firm D call. Trimming pared 4 bases from V and 6 bases from J, leaving 12 bases between. CDR1 is MDHEN and CDR2 is SYDVKM in the germline V gene. The CDR3 length is 14 residues. The CDR3 DNA is TGTGCCAGCAGTTCCCCAGGAATGCCCGGGGAGCTGTTTTTT. Residues: CASSSPGMPGELFF.

The gene calls are TRBV6-6 and TRBJ1-6; 7 bases match TRBD1. The V gene's germline CDR1 is MNHNY and CDR2 SVGAGI (reference sequence). V was clipped by 6 bases and J by 9 bases; unmatched bases: 11. This CDR3 contains 15 residues. The CDR3 DNA sequence: TGTGCCAGCAGCACAGGGGAGCCGTCCACTTCACCCCTCCACTTT. Its protein product is CASSTGEPSTSPLHF.

The chain is built from TRBV9 and TRBJ2-5; D gene uncertain. Germline CDR1 reads SGDLS; CDR2 reads YYNGEE. Trimming took 4 bases from V and 8 from J, leaving 21 bases between them. This CDR3 comprises 15 residues. CDR3 in DNA: TGTGCCAGCAGCCCCGCCGGAGAGTCTACACATACCCAGTACTTC. It yields the protein CASSPAGESTHTQYF. The full variable domain, rest sourced from reference TRBV9 and TRBJ2-5, is DSGVTQTPKHLITATGQRVTLRCSPRSGDLSVYWYQQSLDQGLQFLIQYYNGEERAKGNILERFSAQQFPDLHSELNLSSLELGDSALYFCASSPAGESTHTQYFGPGTRLLVL.

V and J are TRBV7-2 and TRBJ1-6; 11 bases line up with TRBD1. The V gene end was trimmed by 3 bases and the J gene end by 10 bases; junction bases not matched to a gene: 5. This CDR3 comprises 15 residues. Germline V CDR1 and CDR2: SGHTA, FQGNSA. CDR3 nucleotides: TGTGCCAGCAGCTTGGACAGGGGGCTATACTCACCCCTCCACTTT. Amino acid sequence: CASSLDRGLYSPLHF. Using reference TRBV7-2 and TRBJ1-6 for the parts outside the CDR3, the full variable domain is GAGVSQSPSNKVTEKGKDVELRCDPISGHTALYWYRQSLGQGLEFLIYFQGNSAPDKSGLPSDRFSAERTGGSVSTLTIQRTQQEDSAVYLCASSLDRGLYSPLHFGNGTRLTVT.

The chain uses TRBV7-2 and TRBJ2-1, with D perhaps assigned TRBD1 or TRBD2 (6 bases each). The CDR3 length is 14 residues. Germline lookup yields CDR1 SGHTA and CDR2 FQGNSA. V was cut by 5 bases and J by 6 bases, with 14 bases left in between. CDR3 bases: TGTGCCAGCAGCCTGGGGGGCCCCCTCAATGAGCAGTTCTTC. Its protein is CASSLGGPLNEQFF.